This T cell receptor (beta chain) was identified in a study of cytotoxic CD8 clonotypes in ibrutinib-treated CLL. Germline CDR1 and CDR2: MNHNY and SVGAGI (reference sequence). The V gene lost 4 bases and the J gene lost 5 bases, with 18 bases spanning the gap. There are 16 residues in the CDR3. Sequencing used immunoSEQ multiplex PCR; TCRdb keeps in-frame clones, though not all of them. The table records about 50,000 clones, roughly three fifths of them present only once. Material: PBMCs, obtained after 24 months of ibrutinib treatment. This sequence originates from a human donor with chronic lymphocytic leukemia. V usage is TRBV6-6 and J usage is TRBJ2-1, with D perhaps TRBD1 (7 bases). The CDR3 sequence is CASSSDRVGGNNEQFF. In nucleotides, the CDR3 is TGTGCCAGCAGTTCAGACAGGGTGGGGGGAAACAATGAGCAGTTCTTC.